The rows below give T cell receptor beta chains drawn from one sample of a study of OX40 agonist ivuxolimab in advanced cancers. Data came from immunoSEQ multiplex PCR; TCRdb stores just in-frame clones and leaves some out. This sample carries about 32,000 clones, roughly 87% of them seen once, and the ten largest clones take 26%. The source was CD4+ or CD8+ T cells sorted from blood, collected in a trial of the OX40 agonist ivuxolimab. All receptors come from an adult with an advanced solid tumor such as melanoma, head and neck, liver or kidney cancer. Both conserved end residues are part of each CDR3. The D gene is left open where the match is weak. Size is stated for part of the rows, as once, few or many counts, or as a class when the clone is expanded.

D gene	clone size	CDR3 length	V gene	J gene	CDR3 protein	CDR3 DNA
TRBD1	.	13	TRBV5-6	TRBJ2-7	CASSAGTGYEQYF	TGTGCCAGCAGCGCCGGGACAGGTTACGAGCAGTACTTC
TRBD1	.	14	TRBV2	TRBJ1-1	CASRQGAANTEAFF	TGTGCCAGCAGACAGGGGGCGGCGAACACTGAAGCTTTCTTT
TRBD2	.	15	TRBV6-1	TRBJ2-7	CASSDPGLAGVEQYF	TGTGCCAGCAGTGACCCGGGACTAGCGGGAGTAGAGCAGTACTTC
.	.	15	TRBV7-9	TRBJ2-7	CASSFSRSGSYEQYF	TGTGCCAGCAGCTTCAGTAGGTCGGGCTCCTACGAGCAGTACTTC
.	.	11	TRBV6-1	TRBJ1-6	CASSSLLSLHF	TGTGCCAGCAGCAGCCTTCTATCCCTCCACTTT
.	.	13	TRBV6-1	TRBJ2-7	CASSEISSYEQYF	TGTGCCAGCAGTGAAATCAGCTCCTACGAGCAGTACTTC
.	.	11	TRBV19	TRBJ1-3	CASTAGNTIYF	TGTGCCAGTACGGCTGGAAACACCATATATTTT
TRBD1	.	14	TRBV23-1	TRBJ1-2	CARRDREFHYGYTF	TGCGCCAGACGGGACAGGGAATTTCACTATGGCTACACCTTC
TRBD1	.	14	TRBV9	TRBJ2-7	CASSVGQGGSEQYF	TGTGCCAGCAGCGTAGGACAGGGGGGAAGCGAGCAGTACTTC
.	.	13	TRBV9	TRBJ1-1	CASSAHGNTEAFF	TGTGCCAGCAGCGCTCACGGGAACACTGAAGCTTTCTTT
.	.	11	TRBV6-5	TRBJ1-2	CASSDSYGYTF	TGTGCCAGCAGTGACAGCTATGGCTACACCTTC
TRBD1	once	17	TRBV5-5	TRBJ1-2	CASSPDRVKLLMDGYTF	TGTGCCAGCAGCCCGGACAGGGTAAAGTTATTGATGGATGGCTACACCTTC